This T cell receptor (beta chain) was recovered during a study of cytomegalovirus exposure and HLA in healthy donors. Study summary: Most donors, more than 80% of 398 genotyped, fell in the Caucasian-associated ancestry cluster. Findings and limits, study-wide: While the bulk of TCR sequences proved rare, some public TCRs turned up in many donors. Earlier analysis looked at TCR beta V segments, and most were productive about 90% or about 30% of the time. Under in vitro conditions, a few CMV-associated chains were confirmed as specific for CMV antigens.

Worth noting for this clone: The target antigen is unknown.

A multiplex PCR was run with 60 Vbeta primers and 13 Jbeta primers. Method: immunoSEQ multiplex PCR; TCRdb's copy keeps in-frame clones and lacks some. The table lists about 150,000 clones, roughly four fifths of them singletons. This CDR3 is 15 amino acids long. The V end was cut by 2 bases, the J end by 2 bases, with 10 bases between. Germline V lookup: CDR1 MNHEY, CDR2 SVGAGI. This clonotype was sampled from a girl between 10 and 17 years old in good health and CMV-seropositive. The genes are TRBV6-5 and TRBJ2-1, with D unclear. Sequencing input: PBMCs. The CDR3 reads CASSYETSTYNEQFF. The DNA for the CDR3 is TGTGCCAGCAGTTACGAGACATCTACCTACAATGAGCAGTTCTTC.